This T cell receptor beta chain emerged from a study of identical twins. Study findings and constraints: Cross-sectional statistical analysis was relied on for the conclusions, without the same donors being followed. Fewer insertions characterized abundant cord blood beta clonotypes, whereas memory repertoires showed none. Alpha sequences that were out-of-frame and twin-shared showed an excess of low generation probability.

V was pared by 3 bases and J by 2 bases, with 17 bases between. The V gene's germline CDR1 is SQVTM and CDR2 ANQGSEA. The CDR3 is made up of 16 amino acids. A note on this clonotype: Its matching antigen is unknown.

Each cDNA held unique molecular identifiers, and template switching gave it a universal primer site. TCRdb re-called the 5' RACE reads through MiXCR, storing one row per CDR3 protein. The data hold under 300,000 distinct CDR3 sequences, with approximately 12% observed a single time. These data were likewise used in another study, on yellow fever vaccine responses in identical twins.

The source of this sequence is a woman under 30 in good health. The chain joins TRBV29-1 to TRBJ2-4; D possibly uses TRBD1 or TRBD2 (5 bases each). Material: memory (CD45RO+) T cells sorted from blood. CDR3 sequence: CSVERGKGISKNIQYF. The CDR3, as DNA: TGCAGCGTTGAGAGGGGAAAGGGGATATCCAAAAACATTCAGTACTTC.